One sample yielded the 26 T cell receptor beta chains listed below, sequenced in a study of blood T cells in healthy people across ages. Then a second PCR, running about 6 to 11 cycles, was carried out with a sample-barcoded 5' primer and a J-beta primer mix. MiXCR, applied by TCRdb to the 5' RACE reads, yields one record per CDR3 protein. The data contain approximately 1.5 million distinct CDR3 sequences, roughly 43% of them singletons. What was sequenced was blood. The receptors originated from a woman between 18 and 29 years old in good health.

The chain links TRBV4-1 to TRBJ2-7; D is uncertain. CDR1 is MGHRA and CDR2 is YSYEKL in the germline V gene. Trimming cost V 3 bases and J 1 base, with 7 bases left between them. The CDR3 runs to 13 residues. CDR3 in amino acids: CASSHRLSYEQYF. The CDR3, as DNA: TGCGCCAGCAGCCATAGACTTTCCTACGAGCAGTACTTC.

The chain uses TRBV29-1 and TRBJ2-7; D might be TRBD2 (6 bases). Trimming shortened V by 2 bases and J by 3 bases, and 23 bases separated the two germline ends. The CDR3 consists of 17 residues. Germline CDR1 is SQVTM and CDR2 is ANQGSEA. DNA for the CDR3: TGCAGCGTTGAAAGTAAAAGCGGGCGTCGTTCCGGCTACGAGCAGTACTTC. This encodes CSVESKSGRRSGYEQYF.

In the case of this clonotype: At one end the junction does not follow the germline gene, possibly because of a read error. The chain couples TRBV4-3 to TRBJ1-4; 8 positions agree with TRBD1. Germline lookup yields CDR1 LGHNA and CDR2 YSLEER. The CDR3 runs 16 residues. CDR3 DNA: TGCGCCAGCAGCCACCCCGGACAGGGACGTAGTGAAAAACGGTTTTTT. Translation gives CASSHPGQGRSEKRFF.

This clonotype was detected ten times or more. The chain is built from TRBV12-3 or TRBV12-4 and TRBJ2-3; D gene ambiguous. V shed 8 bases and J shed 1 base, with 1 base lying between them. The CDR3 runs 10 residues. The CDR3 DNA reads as TGTGCCAGCGGCACAGATACGCAGTATTTT. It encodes CASGTDTQYF.

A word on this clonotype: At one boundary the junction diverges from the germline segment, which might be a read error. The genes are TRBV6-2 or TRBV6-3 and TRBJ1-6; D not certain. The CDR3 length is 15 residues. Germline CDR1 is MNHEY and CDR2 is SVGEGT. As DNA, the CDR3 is TGTGCCAGCAGTCACTCTGGGCGAACATCTTCACCCCTCCACTTT. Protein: CASSHSGRTSSPLHF.

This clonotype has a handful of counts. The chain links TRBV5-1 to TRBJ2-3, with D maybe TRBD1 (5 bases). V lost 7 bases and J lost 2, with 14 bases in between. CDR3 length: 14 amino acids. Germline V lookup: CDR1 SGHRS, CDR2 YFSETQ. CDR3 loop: CASGEQASTDTQYF. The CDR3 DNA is TGCGCCAGCGGGGAACAGGCCTCCACAGATACGCAGTATTTT.

CDR3 in amino acids: CASSRDSPYSYNSPLHF. The CDR3 region has the DNA TGCGCCAGCAGCCGGGACAGCCCCTACTCCTATAATTCACCCCTCCACTTT. This chain connects TRBV5-1 to TRBJ1-6, with 7 bases identical to TRBD1. Germline V gene lookup returns CDR1 SGHRS and CDR2 YFSETQ. The CDR3 is 17 amino acids. V dropped 4 bases and J dropped 0; count of bases not matched to a gene: 7.

The chain's CDR3 is CASSPDSVYGYTF. CDR3 nucleotide sequence: TGTGCCAGCAGTCCCGACAGCGTCTATGGCTACACCTTC. The V and J genes are TRBV12-3 or TRBV12-4 and TRBJ1-2; D perhaps matches TRBD1 (5 bases). CDR3 length equals 13 residues. Trimming took off 5 bases at V and 4 bases at J, with 11 bases between the two ends.

The CDR3 protein is CASSFPRTQPYNEQFF. CDR3 DNA sequence: TGCGCCAGCAGCTTTCCGCGCACACAACCTTACAATGAGCAGTTCTTC. V and J are TRBV5-1 and TRBJ2-1, with D hard to call. The CDR3 runs to 16 residues. V lost 2 bases and J lost 4, with 16 bases in between. Germline loops: CDR1 SGHRS, CDR2 YFSETQ.

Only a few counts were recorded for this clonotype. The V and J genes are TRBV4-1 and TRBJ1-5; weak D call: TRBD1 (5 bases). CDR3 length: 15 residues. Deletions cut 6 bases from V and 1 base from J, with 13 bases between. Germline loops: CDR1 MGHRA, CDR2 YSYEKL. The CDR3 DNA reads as TGCGCCAGCAGGCTTACTTGGGACAGCAATCAGCCCCAGCATTTT. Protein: CASRLTWDSNQPQHF.

Here the CDR3 reads CASRKTVRGRLNTEAFF. CDR3 bases: TGCGCCAGCAGAAAGACCGTCAGGGGGCGATTGAACACTGAAGCTTTCTTT. This chain connects TRBV4-3 to TRBJ1-1, with 8 bases matching TRBD1. The germline V gene has CDR1 LGHNA and CDR2 YSLEER. V lost 6 bases, J lost 0 bases, and 12 bases stayed unmatched. This CDR3 contains 17 residues.

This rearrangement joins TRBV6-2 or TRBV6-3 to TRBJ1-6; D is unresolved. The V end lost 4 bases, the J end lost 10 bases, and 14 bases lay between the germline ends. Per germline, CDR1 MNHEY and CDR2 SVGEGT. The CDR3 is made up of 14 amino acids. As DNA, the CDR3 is TGTGCCAGCAGTTTCCGCCGCGATCTATCACCCCTCCACTTT. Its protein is CASSFRRDLSPLHF.

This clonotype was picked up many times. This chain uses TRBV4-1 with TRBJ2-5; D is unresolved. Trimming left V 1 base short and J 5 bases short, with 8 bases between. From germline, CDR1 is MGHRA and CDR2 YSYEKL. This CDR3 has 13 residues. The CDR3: CASSQVEEETQYF. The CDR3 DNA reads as TGCGCCAGCAGCCAAGTTGAAGAGGAGACCCAGTACTTC.

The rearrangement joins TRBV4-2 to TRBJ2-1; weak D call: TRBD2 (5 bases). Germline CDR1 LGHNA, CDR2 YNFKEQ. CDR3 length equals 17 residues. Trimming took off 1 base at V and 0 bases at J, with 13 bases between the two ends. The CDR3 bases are TGTGCCAGCAGCCAAGTCCTGCGGGTTCGCTCCTACAATGAGCAGTTCTTC. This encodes CASSQVLRVRSYNEQFF.

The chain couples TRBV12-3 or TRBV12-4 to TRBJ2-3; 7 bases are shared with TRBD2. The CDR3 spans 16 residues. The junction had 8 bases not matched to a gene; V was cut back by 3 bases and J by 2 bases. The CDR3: CASSFWSSGYTDTQYF. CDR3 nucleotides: TGTGCCAGCAGTTTCTGGTCTAGCGGCTACACAGATACGCAGTATTTT.

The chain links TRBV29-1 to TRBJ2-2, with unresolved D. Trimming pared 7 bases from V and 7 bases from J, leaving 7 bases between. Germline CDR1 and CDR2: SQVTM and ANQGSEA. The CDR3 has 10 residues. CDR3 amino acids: CSAIIGELFF. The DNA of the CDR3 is TGCAGCGCCATTATCGGGGAGCTGTTTTTT.

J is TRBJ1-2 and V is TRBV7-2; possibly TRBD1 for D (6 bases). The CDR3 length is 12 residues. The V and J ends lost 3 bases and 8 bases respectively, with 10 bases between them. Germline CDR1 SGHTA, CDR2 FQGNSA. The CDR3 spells CASSLYRAGYTF. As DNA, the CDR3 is TGTGCCAGCAGCTTGTACAGGGCGGGCTACACCTTC.

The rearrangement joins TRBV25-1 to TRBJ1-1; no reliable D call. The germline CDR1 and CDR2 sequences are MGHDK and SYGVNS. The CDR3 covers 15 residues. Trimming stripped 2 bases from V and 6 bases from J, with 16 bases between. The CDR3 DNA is TGTGCCAGCAGTGAAGGAGGCAGCTATACCGCTGAAGCTTTCTTT. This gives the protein CASSEGGSYTAEAFF.

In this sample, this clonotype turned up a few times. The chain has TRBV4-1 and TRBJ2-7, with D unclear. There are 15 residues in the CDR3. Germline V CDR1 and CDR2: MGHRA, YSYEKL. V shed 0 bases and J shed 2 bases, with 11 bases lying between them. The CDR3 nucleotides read TGCGCCAGCAGCCAAGAGTTTTTATTGACCTACGAGCAGTACTTC. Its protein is CASSQEFLLTYEQYF.

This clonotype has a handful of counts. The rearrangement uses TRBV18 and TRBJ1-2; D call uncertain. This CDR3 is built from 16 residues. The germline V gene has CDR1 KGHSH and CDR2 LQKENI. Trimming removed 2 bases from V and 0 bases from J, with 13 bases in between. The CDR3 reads CASSPKLGGTNYGYTF. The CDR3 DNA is TGTGCCAGCTCACCAAAGCTGGGAGGGACTAACTATGGCTACACCTTC.

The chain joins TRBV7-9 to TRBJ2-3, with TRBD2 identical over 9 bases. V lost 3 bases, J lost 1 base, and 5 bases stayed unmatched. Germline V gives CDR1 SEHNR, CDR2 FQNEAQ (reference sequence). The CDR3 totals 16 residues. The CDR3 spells CASSFQGLAGTDTQYF. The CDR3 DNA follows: TGTGCCAGCAGCTTTCAGGGACTAGCCGGCACAGATACGCAGTATTTT.

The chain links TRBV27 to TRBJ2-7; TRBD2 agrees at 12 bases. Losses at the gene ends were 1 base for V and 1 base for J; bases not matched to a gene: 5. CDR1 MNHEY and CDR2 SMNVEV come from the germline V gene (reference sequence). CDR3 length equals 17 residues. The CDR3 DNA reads TGTGCCAGCAGTTTATTGACTAGCGGGGGACTTTCCTACGAGCAGTACTTC. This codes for CASSLLTSGGLSYEQYF.

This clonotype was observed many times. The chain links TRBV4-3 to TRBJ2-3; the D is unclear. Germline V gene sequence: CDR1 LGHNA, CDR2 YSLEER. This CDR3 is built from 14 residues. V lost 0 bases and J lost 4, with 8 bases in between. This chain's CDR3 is CASSQEKVADTQYF. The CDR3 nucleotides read TGCGCCAGCAGCCAAGAAAAGGTCGCAGATACGCAGTATTTT.

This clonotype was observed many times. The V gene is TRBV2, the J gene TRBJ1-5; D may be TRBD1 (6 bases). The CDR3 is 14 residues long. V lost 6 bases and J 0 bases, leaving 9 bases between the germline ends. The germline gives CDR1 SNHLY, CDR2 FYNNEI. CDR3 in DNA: TGTGCCAGCAGAGGACAGACTAGCAATCAGCCCCAGCATTTT. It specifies CASRGQTSNQPQHF.

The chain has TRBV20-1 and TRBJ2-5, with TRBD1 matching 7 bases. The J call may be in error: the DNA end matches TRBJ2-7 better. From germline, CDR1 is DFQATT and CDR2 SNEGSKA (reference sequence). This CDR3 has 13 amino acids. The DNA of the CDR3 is TGCAGTGCAAAAGGGACAGTAGCCTACGAGCAGTACTTC. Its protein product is CSAKGTVAYEQYF.

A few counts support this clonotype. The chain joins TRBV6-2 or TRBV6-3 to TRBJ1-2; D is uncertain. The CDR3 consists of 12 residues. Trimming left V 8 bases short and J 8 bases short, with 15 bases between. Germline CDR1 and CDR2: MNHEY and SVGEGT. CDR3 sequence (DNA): TGTGCCAGCTCTTCCCATTTCTCCGGCTACACCTTC. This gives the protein CASSSHFSGYTF.